The clone carrying this TCR beta chain was counted between two and nine times. These data belong to a study of beta chain features in type 1 diabetes. Study summary: Sorted cells, approximately 110,000,000 in number, were examined across all samples.

Expressed TCRB transcripts were sequenced because the entire RNA isolate underwent reverse transcription. Assay used: immunoSEQ multiplex PCR; TCRdb lists only in-frame clones, some missing. The table has around 250,000 clones, 68% seen once; the top ten hold roughly 0.048%. CD45RO/CCR7/CD25/CD127/CD95/CD27 sorting isolated CD4+ naive, central memory, regulatory and stem cell-like memory cells. All of the sorted populations showed purity greater than 98%. V was clipped by 3 bases and J by 5 bases, with 4 bases between them. The CDR3 is 10 amino acids. The germline CDR1 and CDR2 sequences are SQVTM and ANQGSEA.

Sequencing was done on a sample of naive CD4+ T cells from blood. The V and J genes are TRBV29-1 and TRBJ1-2; D is uncertain. This clonotype was obtained from a young man in good health. CDR3 nucleotide sequence: TGCAGCGTTGACCGTTATGGCTACACCTTC. Translated: CSVDRYGYTF.